This T cell receptor (beta chain) was sequenced for a study of blood T cell repertoires in COVID-19. Study details: Samples came from the United States, Italy and Spain, spanning acute and convalescent COVID-19. Sources were T cells, B-cell-depleted T cells, or PBMCs; the material itself was cDNA or gDNA.

CDR3 length: 17 amino acids. CDR1 is GTSNPN and CDR2 is SVGIG in the germline V gene (reference sequence). The ends lost 8 bases at V and 2 bases at J; junction bases unmatched: 15. Per the study methods: Estimates of nucleated cell counts were drawn from the amplification of reference gene primers. This table comes from immunoSEQ multiplex PCR, and its TCRdb copy is limited to in-frame clones, with some not included. The V and J calls and clone size come from that table; D and trimming were worked out from the DNA. The sample carries around 260,000 clones, about 87% recorded once. The clonotype comes from a woman between 45 and 60 years old with acute or convalescent COVID-19. This rearrangement joins TRBV30 to TRBJ2-1; TRBD1 aligns across 10 bases. Sequencing was done on a sample of peripheral blood. The CDR3 loop is CARRDRGRLSTYNEQFF. Written as DNA, the CDR3 is TGTGCCCGCAGAGACAGGGGGCGCCTATCAACCTACAATGAGCAGTTCTTC.